These T cell receptor beta chains were read from a single sample in a study of shared clonotypes between healthy human individuals. The protocol was immunoSEQ multiplex PCR, while the TCRdb copy is restricted to in-frame clones and leaves out a portion. The sample gives some 790,000 clones, roughly two thirds of which show up once; over 1.5% is in the top ten. What was sequenced was memory CD4+ T cells sorted from blood. These receptors all come from a woman in her thirties in good health. The CDR3 runs from the conserved cysteine through the conserved F or W. D genes are given only for firm matches. Expanded clones get a size class; other rows say once, few or many, or leave the size out.

j_call d_call clone_size v_call cdr3_nt cdr3_aa
TRBJ2-3 . . TRBV7-9 TGTGCCAGCAGATCAAGCGCCGCAGGGGCCCGGCAGTATTTT CASRSSAAGARQYF
TRBJ1-1 TRBD1 . TRBV6-1 TGTGCCAGCATCCCGACAGGGACGAACACTGAAGCTTTCTTT CASIPTGTNTEAFF
TRBJ2-1 . . TRBV19 TGTGCCAGTAGTATCGGGATTGGCCCCTACAATGAGCAGTTCTTC CASSIGIGPYNEQFF
TRBJ2-3 TRBD2 once TRBV7-9 TGTGCCAGCAGCCTAGGGACTAGCGGGACTCATCCGCAGTATTTT CASSLGTSGTHPQYF
TRBJ1-5 . . TRBV6-1 TGTGCCAGCAGCGGGACCGAAGATCAGCCCCAGCATTTT CASSGTEDQPQHF
TRBJ2-7 . . TRBV21-1 TGTGCCAGCAGCACCACCCCGGGTCTGGGGGTGAGCAGGTACTTC CASSTTPGLGVSRYF
TRBJ2-1 . . TRBV7-2 TGTGCCAGCCTCCGGCGGCGGAACTACAATGAGCAGTTCTTC CASLRRRNYNEQFF
TRBJ1-5 . . TRBV10-3 TGTGCCTCGGGGGAGGGGTATAGCAATCAGCCCCAGCATTTT CASGEGYSNQPQHF
TRBJ2-7 TRBD1 once TRBV30 TGTGCCTGGAGTTCCACACCGACAGGGGACGGCGAGCAGTACTTC CAWSSTPTGDGEQYF
TRBJ2-7 TRBD2 . TRBV18 TGTGCCAGCTCGCTTACCAGCGGGAGGAACGAGCAGTACTTC CASSLTSGRNEQYF
TRBJ1-5 . . TRBV28 TGTGCCAGCAGAGTCCGGGGGGGTGATCAGCCCCAGCATTTT CASRVRGGDQPQHF
TRBJ2-5 . once TRBV28 TGTGCCAGCACCAAAGGACGAGAGCAGTACTTC CASTKGREQYF
TRBJ2-7 TRBD2 few TRBV5-1 TGCGCCAGCAGCCAGCGGGAGAGCTACGAGCAGTACTTC CASSQRESYEQYF
TRBJ1-3 . . TRBV4-1 TGCGCCAGCAGCCGCCCAGCGAACACCATATATTTT CASSRPANTIYF
TRBJ1-3 TRBD1 . TRBV28 TGTGCCAGCAGTTCCGACAGGGTAGGAAACACCATATATTTT CASSSDRVGNTIYF
TRBJ2-2 TRBD2 . TRBV28 TGTGCCAGCACCCAGGGGATTAGCGGGATTAGTAACACCGGGGAGCTGTTTTTT CASTQGISGISNTGELFF
TRBJ2-2 TRBD2 . TRBV7-3 TGTGCCAGCAGCTTAATCTCGGGAGGGCCCGGGGTCGGGGAGCTGTTTTTT CASSLISGGPGVGELFF
TRBJ2-1 TRBD1 . TRBV27 TGTGCCAGCAGTTTAGTCGGGACAGGGTCCCATGAGCAGTTCTTC CASSLVGTGSHEQFF
TRBJ1-1 . . TRBV6-5 TGTGCCAGCAGTTACGGGGGCCGGGGGAACACTGAAGCTTTCTTT CASSYGGRGNTEAFF
TRBJ1-1 . many TRBV5-1 TGCGCCAGCAGTGACGAGGGGCGCGTCACTGAAGCTTTCTTT CASSDEGRVTEAFF
TRBJ1-4 . . TRBV28 TGTGCCAGCAGTGCGGGACACCCGCGTGAACTGTTTTTT CASSAGHPRELFF
TRBJ2-2 . . TRBV18 TGTGCCAGCTCACCACTAGCGACAAAGACTGGCACCGGGGAGCTGTTTTTT CASSPLATKTGTGELFF
TRBJ2-1 . . TRBV7-2 TGTGCCAGCAGCAAACTAGCTTTGACCTACAATGAGCAGTTCTTC CASSKLALTYNEQFF
TRBJ1-1 TRBD1 few TRBV28 TGTGCCAGCAGTAATATAGACAGGGTTGGAGCTTTCTTT CASSNIDRVGAFF
TRBJ2-7 TRBD1 many TRBV19 TGTGCCAGTACCCTAGGGACAGGGGGCGCGTACGAGCAGTACTTC CASTLGTGGAYEQYF
TRBJ1-2 TRBD1 . TRBV7-9 TGTGCCAGCAGCTACCAAGACAGGGGGCTCTATGGCTACACCTTC CASSYQDRGLYGYTF
TRBJ1-4 TRBD1 . TRBV2 TGTGCCAGCAGTGAAGACAGGGGACTTAATGAAAAACTGTTTTTT CASSEDRGLNEKLFF
TRBJ2-1 . . TRBV28 TGTGCCAGCAGTCCGGCTAGCAGGAAACGGAACAATGAGCAGTTCTTC CASSPASRKRNNEQFF
TRBJ2-1 . few TRBV18 TGTGCCAGCTCCCGGGGACTTAACAATGAGCAGTTCTTC CASSRGLNNEQFF
TRBJ1-4 TRBD1 . TRBV7-8 TGTGCCAGCAGCCCCCGACGACAGGGGGTTAATGAAAAACTGTTTTTT CASSPRRQGVNEKLFF
TRBJ2-5 TRBD1 . TRBV5-6 TGTGCCAGCAGCTCATTAGACAGGGCCGGAGAGACCCAGTACTTC CASSSLDRAGETQYF
TRBJ2-7 . . TRBV28 TGTGCCAGCAGTCCCGGGGGCGAAGGTTCGCACGAGCAGTACTTC CASSPGGEGSHEQYF
TRBJ1-5 TRBD1 . TRBV15 TGTGCCACCAGCAGGACCGGGACAGGGGTCAATCAGCCCCAGCATTTT CATSRTGTGVNQPQHF
TRBJ1-1 . . TRBV5-1 TGCGCCAGCAGCCAGCGGGGAGAGGGGTTGGCTTTCTTT CASSQRGEGLAFF
TRBJ1-1 . . TRBV18 TGTGCCAGCTCACCGGCGGGTTACCCTGAAGCTTTCTTT CASSPAGYPEAFF
TRBJ2-5 . many TRBV20-1 TGCAGTGCCCAAGGGCCCCGCTCCCAGTACTTC CSAQGPRSQYF